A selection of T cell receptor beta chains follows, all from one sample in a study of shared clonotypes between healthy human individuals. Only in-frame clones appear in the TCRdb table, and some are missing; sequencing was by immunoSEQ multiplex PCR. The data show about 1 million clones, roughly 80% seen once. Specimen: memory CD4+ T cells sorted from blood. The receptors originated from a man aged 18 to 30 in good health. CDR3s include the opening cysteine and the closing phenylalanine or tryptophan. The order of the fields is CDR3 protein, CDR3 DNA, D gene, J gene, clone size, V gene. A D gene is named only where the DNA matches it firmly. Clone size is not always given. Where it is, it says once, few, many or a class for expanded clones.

CASSPPQQSYEQYF | TGTGCCAGCTCACCGCCCCAGCAGTCCTACGAGCAGTACTTC | - | TRBJ2-7 | - | TRBV18
CASSLTGNQPQHF | TGTGCCAGCAGCCTGACAGGAAATCAGCCCCAGCATTTT | - | TRBJ1-5 | - | TRBV6-5
CASSLDSSGNTIYF | TGCGCCAGCAGCTTGGATAGCTCTGGAAACACCATATATTTT | - | TRBJ1-3 | - | TRBV5-1
CASSVGTVHSGANVLTF | TGTGCCAGCAGCGTAGGGACAGTGCACTCTGGGGCCAACGTCCTGACTTTC | - | TRBJ2-6 | - | TRBV9
CASSLDGYNEKLFF | TGTGCCAGTAGTTTGGACGGATATAATGAAAAACTGTTTTTT | - | TRBJ1-4 | - | TRBV19
CASSSRDRGDQYF | TGTGCCAGCAGCTCCAGGGACAGGGGAGACCAGTACTTC | TRBD1 | TRBJ2-5 | - | TRBV5-6
CASSLGGNVEAFF | TGTGCCAGCAGCTTAGGGGGTAACGTTGAAGCTTTCTTT | - | TRBJ1-1 | - | TRBV7-6
CASSLSGQGNSGNTIYF | TGTGCCAGCAGTCTAAGCGGACAGGGCAATAGTGGGAACACCATATATTTT | TRBD1 | TRBJ1-3 | - | TRBV28
CASSVHRGPETQYF | TGTGCCAGCAGTGTGCACAGGGGGCCGGAGACCCAGTACTTC | TRBD1 | TRBJ2-5 | - | TRBV6-1
CASSERGKETQYF | TGCGCCAGCAGTGAACGGGGAAAAGAGACCCAGTACTTC | - | TRBJ2-5 | - | TRBV10-2
CASSDKGDSYEQYF | TGTGCCAGCAGTGATAAGGGGGACTCCTACGAGCAGTACTTC | - | TRBJ2-7 | - | TRBV6-1
CASSLGGQGGGKTYEQYF | TGCGCCAGCAGCTTAGGCGGACAGGGGGGAGGAAAGACCTACGAGCAGTACTTC | TRBD1 | TRBJ2-7 | - | TRBV5-1
CASSPGRTYEQYF | TGTGCCAGCAGCCCAGGGAGGACCTACGAGCAGTACTTC | - | TRBJ2-7 | - | TRBV5-6
CASSIQGTGEQYF | TGTGCCAGTAGTATACAGGGGACGGGCGAGCAGTACTTC | - | TRBJ2-7 | - | TRBV19
CASSIGAEVPSAEAFF | TGTGCCAGTAGTATCGGGGCGGAGGTCCCAAGTGCTGAAGCTTTCTTT | - | TRBJ1-1 | few | TRBV19
CASSLGRWEQYF | TGTGCCAGCAGCTTAGGCCGGTGGGAGCAGTACTTC | - | TRBJ2-7 | - | TRBV7-2
CASSPSRGGLNDYGYTF | TGTGCCAGCAGCCCCTCTAGGGGGGGCCTGAATGACTATGGCTACACCTTC | - | TRBJ1-2 | - | TRBV7-9
CASSSTWGGSSYNEQFF | TGTGCCAGCAGCTCTACTTGGGGCGGGAGTTCCTACAATGAGCAGTTCTTC | TRBD2 | TRBJ2-1 | - | TRBV13
CASSAQREYGAGGF | TGTGCCAGCAGCGCTCAGAGGGAATACGGAGCGGGAGGTTTT | TRBD2 | TRBJ2-3 | - | TRBV7-2
CASSSGGGQGSDTQYF | TGTGCCAGCAGCTCCGGCGGGGGACAGGGATCAGATACGCAGTATTTT | TRBD1 | TRBJ2-3 | - | TRBV11-3
CASSQTGNTGELFF | TGTGCCAGCAGTCAGACAGGGAACACCGGGGAGCTGTTTTTT | - | TRBJ2-2 | - | TRBV6-1
CASRQLAGGPDTGELFF | TGTGCCAGCAGGCAACTAGCGGGGGGGCCTGACACCGGGGAGCTGTTTTTT | TRBD2 | TRBJ2-2 | few | TRBV13
CASSFGQSIQETQYF | TGTGCCAGCAGCTTTGGGCAGAGCATCCAAGAGACCCAGTACTTC | - | TRBJ2-5 | - | TRBV5-6
CASSPTIGRAGNTIYF | TGTGCCAGCAGCCCGACCATTGGCAGGGCTGGAAACACCATATATTTT | - | TRBJ1-3 | - | TRBV7-9
CASSVGPGAEGYTF | TGTGCCAGCAGCGTAGGTCCGGGCGCAGAAGGCTACACCTTC | - | TRBJ1-2 | - | TRBV9
CAWSPGFTYNEQFF | TGTGCCTGGAGTCCGGGGTTTACCTACAATGAGCAGTTCTTC | - | TRBJ2-1 | - | TRBV30
CASMRQGIGGKLFF | TGTGCCAGCATGAGACAGGGGATAGGCGGAAAACTGTTTTTT | TRBD1 | TRBJ1-4 | - | TRBV6-5
CASSVRDRGDLGQPQHF | TGTGCCAGCAGTGTCCGGGACAGGGGTGACTTAGGACAGCCCCAGCATTTT | TRBD1 | TRBJ1-5 | - | TRBV6-1
CASSYAESYYNEQFF | TGTGCCAGCAGTTACGCGGAGTCCTACTACAATGAGCAGTTCTTC | - | TRBJ2-1 | - | TRBV6-5
CASGQTSVRNEQFF | TGTGCCAGCGGCCAGACTAGCGTCCGAAATGAGCAGTTCTTC | TRBD2 | TRBJ2-1 | - | TRBV7-2
CASSVAGFTDTQYF | TGTGCCAGCAGCGTAGCGGGTTTCACAGATACGCAGTATTTT | - | TRBJ2-3 | once | TRBV9
CASSYRSYGYTF | TGTGCCAGCAGTTACCGTTCCTATGGCTACACCTTC | - | TRBJ1-2 | - | TRBV6-6
CASSEAKGQGHFNYGYTF | TGTGCCAGCAGTGAAGCGAAGGGACAGGGGCATTTTAACTATGGCTACACCTTC | TRBD1 | TRBJ1-2 | once | TRBV6-1
CAISERNQETQYF | TGTGCCATCAGTGAACGAAATCAAGAGACCCAGTACTTC | - | TRBJ2-5 | - | TRBV10-3
CASSPRQASSYNEQFF | TGTGCCAGCTCACCAAGACAGGCCAGCTCCTACAATGAGCAGTTCTTC | - | TRBJ2-1 | - | TRBV18
CASSSATGSNQPQHF | TGTGCCAGCAGCTCCGCGACCGGTAGCAATCAGCCCCAGCATTTT | - | TRBJ1-5 | - | TRBV27
CASRDSNQPQHF | TGTGCCAGCAGGGATAGCAATCAGCCCCAGCATTTT | - | TRBJ1-5 | few | TRBV28
CASSLRDRTDTQYF | TGTGCCAGCAGCTTGCGGGATCGGACAGATACGCAGTATTTT | - | TRBJ2-3 | - | TRBV5-6
CASSVGGLAKNIQYF | TGTGCCAGCAGCGTAGGTGGGCTAGCCAAAAACATTCAGTACTTC | - | TRBJ2-4 | - | TRBV9
CSGSSGWDTQYF | TGCAGCGGGTCTTCAGGGTGGGATACGCAGTATTTT | - | TRBJ2-3 | - | TRBV29-1
CASSFPLGKSYGYTF | TGTGCCAGCAGCTTTCCCTTAGGGAAGTCCTATGGCTACACCTTC | - | TRBJ1-2 | - | TRBV5-8
CASTENSNQPQHF | TGTGCCAGCACTGAAAATAGCAATCAGCCCCAGCATTTT | - | TRBJ1-5 | many | TRBV6-1
CASSTTTGTPSYEQYF | TGCGCCAGCAGCACTACGACAGGGACCCCCTCCTACGAGCAGTACTTC | TRBD1 | TRBJ2-7 | - | TRBV5-1
CASSLGTPDQPQHF | TGTGCCAGCAGTCTCGGGACACCAGATCAGCCCCAGCATTTT | - | TRBJ1-5 | - | TRBV6-6
CASAPGLATYEQYF | TGCGCCAGCGCGCCGGGACTAGCGACCTACGAGCAGTACTTC | TRBD2 | TRBJ2-7 | - | TRBV5-1
CASRGQGLGSDTQYF | TGTGCCAGCAGAGGTCAGGGTTTAGGTTCAGATACGCAGTATTTT | - | TRBJ2-3 | - | TRBV2
CASSALDSQSPLHF | TGTGCCAGCAGCGCGTTGGACAGTCAGTCACCCCTCCACTTT | - | TRBJ1-6 | - | TRBV9
CATAGQGYNEQFF | TGTGCCACAGCCGGTCAGGGTTACAATGAGCAGTTCTTC | - | TRBJ2-1 | - | TRBV2
CASSLLTPGAEAFF | TGCGCCAGCAGTCTACTTACCCCAGGGGCTGAAGCTTTCTTT | - | TRBJ1-1 | - | TRBV10-2
CASSRFIDRSSGNTIYF | TGTGCCAGCAGCCGATTCATTGACCGGAGCTCTGGAAACACCATATATTTT | - | TRBJ1-3 | - | TRBV7-2
CASSRDRGGETQYF | TGCGCCAGCAGTCGGGACAGGGGAGGGGAGACCCAGTACTTC | TRBD1 | TRBJ2-5 | many | TRBV10-1
CASSQELGSYEQYF | TGTGCCAGCAGCCAAGAATTAGGAAGTTACGAGCAGTACTTC | - | TRBJ2-7 | - | TRBV4-2
CASSFMDSPGEETQYF | TGTGCCAGCAGTTTTATGGACTCCCCTGGGGAAGAGACCCAGTACTTC | - | TRBJ2-5 | - | TRBV28
CASGRPTYNEQFF | TGTGCCAGTGGACGTCCGACCTACAATGAGCAGTTCTTC | - | TRBJ2-1 | - | TRBV28
CASSPQGKTEAFF | TGTGCCAGCTCACCACAGGGGAAGACTGAAGCTTTCTTT | - | TRBJ1-1 | - | TRBV18
CASSWSVAGGHNEQFF | TGTGCCAGCAGCTGGTCGGTAGCGGGGGGGCACAATGAGCAGTTCTTC | TRBD2 | TRBJ2-1 | - | TRBV7-3
CASSPPTGLGYGYTF | TGTGCCAGCAGCCCACCTACAGGGTTGGGATATGGCTACACCTTC | - | TRBJ1-2 | - | TRBV5-4
CAWSSGFYTEAFF | TGTGCCTGGAGTTCAGGGTTTTACACTGAAGCTTTCTTT | - | TRBJ1-1 | few | TRBV30
CASSESKGPSQAFF | TGCGCCAGCAGTGAGTCGAAGGGACCGAGTCAGGCTTTCTTT | - | TRBJ1-1 | few | TRBV10-1